Below are 22 T cell receptor beta chains sequenced from a single sample in a study of radiotherapy plus CTLA-4 blockade in lung cancer. Sequencing was performed with immunoSEQ multiplex PCR; in TCRdb, only in-frame clones are kept and a portion is missing. The data show 75,000 to 100,000 clones, about 81% seen once. The input for sequencing was peripheral blood, taken from a patient treated with radiotherapy plus ipilimumab. The receptors here all came from a human donor with non-small cell lung cancer who had a partial response to radiotherapy plus ipilimumab.

CDR3 in amino acids: CASTPRAPSGTDTQYF. The DNA for the CDR3 is TGTGCCAGTACGCCTAGAGCCCCCTCGGGCACAGATACGCAGTATTTT. This sequence joins TRBV19 and TRBJ2-3; unclear D gene. Germline values: CDR1 LNHDA, CDR2 SQIVND (reference sequence). The CDR3 is 16 residues long. V lost 7 bases, J lost 1 base, and 18 bases lay in between.

This clone was counted ten times or more. J is TRBJ2-1 and V is TRBV7-7, with 10 bases matching TRBD1. The CDR3 totals 15 residues. Trimming cost V 5 bases and J 6 bases; bases outside gene matches: 7. CDR1 SSHAT and CDR2 FNYEAQ come from the germline V gene (reference sequence). The DNA of the CDR3 is TGTGCCAGCAGCCTGGGGACAGGGGTTGTCAATGAGCAGTTCTTC. Protein product: CASSLGTGVVNEQFF.

The chain employs TRBV5-6 and TRBJ2-5, with TRBD2 identical over 14 bases. The germline CDR1 and CDR2 sequences are SGHDT and YYEEEE. Trimming cost V 4 bases and J 9 bases; bases outside gene matches: 11. CDR3 length equals 16 residues. The CDR3 coding sequence is TGTGCCAGCAGCCCTTATGGGACTAGCGGGAGTGGGGCCCAGTACTTC. This sequence encodes CASSPYGTSGSGAQYF.

The chain combines TRBV5-4 with TRBJ1-2; 9 positions match TRBD1. This CDR3 contains 15 residues. In germline, CDR1 is SGHNT, CDR2 YYREEE (reference sequence). The junction had 9 bases not matched to a gene; V was cut back by 3 bases and J by 6 bases. The CDR3 sequence: CASSWGTGKANGYTF. The CDR3 coding sequence is TGTGCCAGCAGCTGGGGGACAGGGAAGGCGAATGGCTACACCTTC. The full variable domain, in which reference TRBV5-4 and TRBJ1-2 provide the parts outside the CDR3, is ETGVTQSPTHLIKTRGQQVTLRCSSQSGHNTVSWYQQALGQGPQFIFQYYREEENGRGNFPPRFSGLQFPNYSSELNVNALELDDSALYLCASSWGTGKANGYTFGSGTRLTVV.

This sequence joins TRBV30 and TRBJ1-2; D gene ambiguous. Per germline, CDR1 GTSNPN and CDR2 SVGIG (reference sequence). This CDR3 has 15 residues. Trimming took off 5 bases at V and 0 bases at J, with 16 bases between the two ends. CDR3 in DNA: TGTGCCTGGGGCCGATCACCCGGGGCTAACTATGGCTACACCTTC. Protein: CAWGRSPGANYGYTF. Together with reference TRBV30 and TRBJ1-2, the CDR3 gives the full variable domain: SQTIHQWPATLVQPVGSPLSLECTVEGTSNPNLYWYRQAAGRGLQLLFYSVGIGQISSEVPQNLSASRPQDRQFILSSKKLLLSDSGFYLCAWGRSPGANYGYTFGSGTRLTVV.

The J gene is TRBJ1-4, the V gene TRBV2; tentative D call: TRBD1 (5 bases). V shed 3 bases and J shed 1 base, with 6 bases lying between them. Germline V lookup: CDR1 SNHLY, CDR2 FYNNEI. The CDR3 contains 14 residues. CDR3 in amino acids: CASSEGGTNEKLFF. The CDR3 nucleotides read TGTGCCAGCAGTGAGGGGGGAACTAATGAAAAACTGTTTTTT.

The chain combines TRBV19 with TRBJ1-5; 8 nucleotides align to TRBD1. V shed 5 bases and J 3 bases; nucleotides not matched to a gene: 9. Germline-derived CDR1 and CDR2 are LNHDA and SQIVND (reference sequence). The CDR3 is 16 amino acids. For the CDR3, the DNA is TGTGCCAGTAGTGCTCAGGGGGCGCGAATCAATCAGCCCCAGCATTTT. Residues: CASSAQGARINQPQHF. The variable domain in full, completed from reference TRBV19 and TRBJ1-5, reads DGGITQSPKYLFRKEGQNVTLSCEQNLNHDAMYWYRQDPGQGLRLIYYSQIVNDFQKGDIAEGYSVSREKKESFPLTVTSAQKNPTAFYLCASSAQGARINQPQHFGDGTRLSIL.

This chain links TRBV6-5 with TRBJ1-4, with 8 bases lining up with TRBD1. CDR1 is MNHEY, CDR2 SVGAGI, per germline. V trimming: 4 bases; J trimming: 7 bases; junction bases outside the gene matches: 5. The CDR3 length is 14 residues. The CDR3 here is CASSSRTGFEKLFF. DNA for the CDR3: TGTGCCAGCAGTTCAAGGACAGGGTTTGAAAAACTGTTTTTT.

A few counts support this clone. The chain links TRBV6-5 to TRBJ2-7, with TRBD2 identical over 7 bases. J gave up 2 bases and V 5 bases, and 6 bases lay outside the gene matches. Germline V gives CDR1 MNHEY, CDR2 SVGAGI. The CDR3 contains 14 residues. The CDR3 region is CASSDLAEAYEQYF. CDR3 sequence (DNA): TGTGCCAGCAGTGATCTAGCGGAGGCCTACGAGCAGTACTTC.

This sequence joins TRBV2 and TRBJ2-7; tentatively, D is TRBD1 (5 bases). Per the germline V gene, CDR1 is SNHLY and CDR2 is FYNNEI. Trimming removed 5 bases at V and 9 bases at J, with 23 bases between. The CDR3 extends over 15 amino acids. The CDR3 region is CASSTNRNSLLGQYF. Written as DNA, the CDR3 is TGTGCCAGCAGTACTAACAGGAATAGTTTATTAGGGCAGTACTTC.

This sequence joins TRBV18 and TRBJ2-5, with D possibly TRBD2 on 5 matching bases. Deletions cut 6 bases from V and 5 bases from J, with 10 bases between. Looked up from germline, CDR1 is KGHSH and CDR2 is LQKENI. This CDR3 has 12 residues. The CDR3: CASSDSGETQYF. CDR3 nucleotides: TGTGCCAGCTCCGACTCGGGGGAGACCCAGTACTTC. Supplemented by reference TRBV18 and TRBJ2-5, the full variable domain reads NAGVMQNPRHLVRRRGQEARLRCSPMKGHSHVYWYRQLPEEGLKFMVYLQKENIIDESGMPKERFSAEFPKEGPSILRIQQVVRGDSAAYFCASSDSGETQYFGPGTRLLVL.

The chain has TRBV28 and TRBJ1-5, with D perhaps matching TRBD1 (5 bases). Trimming took 7 bases from V and 1 from J, leaving 14 bases between them. Germline CDR1 reads MDHEN; CDR2 reads SYDVKM. There are 15 residues in the CDR3. CDR3 loop: CASTSGIQSNQPQHF. CDR3 in DNA: TGTGCCAGCACCTCAGGGATCCAGAGCAATCAGCCCCAGCATTTT.

This chain links TRBV5-1 with TRBJ2-1; possibly TRBD2 for D (7 bases). V was clipped by 0 bases and J by 0 bases, with 16 bases between them. The CDR3 runs 18 residues. Germline CDR1 reads SGHRS; CDR2 reads YFSETQ. The CDR3 is CASSLEQGGGISYNEQFF. DNA for the CDR3: TGCGCCAGCAGCTTGGAACAAGGGGGAGGGATCTCCTACAATGAGCAGTTCTTC. Variable domain in full (rest from reference TRBV5-1 and TRBJ2-1): KAGVTQTPRYLIKTRGQQVTLSCSPISGHRSVSWYQQTPGQGLQFLFEYFSETQRNKGNFPGRFSGRQFSNSRSEMNVSTLELGDSALYLCASSLEQGGGISYNEQFFGPGTRLTVL.

Here the CDR3 reads CASTISRGPSYEQYF. The DNA of the CDR3 is TGTGCCAGCACCATCTCCAGGGGACCCTCCTACGAGCAGTACTTC. The V gene is TRBV7-2, the J gene TRBJ2-7; D is possibly TRBD1 (6 bases). Per the germline V gene, CDR1 is SGHTA and CDR2 is FQGNSA. The CDR3 consists of 15 residues. Trimming left V 7 bases short and J 0 bases short, with 16 bases between.

This rearrangement joins TRBV4-1 to TRBJ2-7; tentatively, D is TRBD2 (6 bases). This CDR3 is 18 amino acids long. The V end was cut by 0 bases, the J end by 4 bases, with 22 bases between. The germline gives CDR1 MGHRA, CDR2 YSYEKL. The CDR3 DNA is TGCGCCAGCAGCCAAGAACCCCATCGGACGGGGGACTTTTACGAGCAGTACTTC. Translated, it gives CASSQEPHRTGDFYEQYF.

Here the CDR3 reads CASSVNRVNTGELFF. In DNA form, the CDR3 reads TGTGCCAGTAGTGTAAACAGGGTTAATACCGGGGAGCTGTTTTTT. The chain combines TRBV19 with TRBJ2-2; perhaps TRBD1 as D (6 bases). V was cut by 5 bases and J by 5 bases, with 15 bases left in between. CDR1 and CDR2 from the germline V gene are LNHDA and SQIVND (reference sequence). This CDR3 comprises 15 residues.

This clone was detected a few times. The V call is TRBV7-3, the J call TRBJ2-1, with 7 bases lining up with TRBD2. The V gene end was trimmed by 1 base and the J gene end by 2 bases; junction bases not matched to a gene: 5. The CDR3 is 16 amino acids. Per the germline V gene, CDR1 is SGHTA and CDR2 is FQGTGA. The CDR3 DNA is TGTGCCAGCAGCTTAATGCAAAGCGGGACCTACAATGAGCAGTTCTTC. As protein: CASSLMQSGTYNEQFF.

The V and J genes are TRBV27 and TRBJ1-4, with TRBD1 identical over 12 bases. The germline V gene has CDR1 MNHEY and CDR2 SMNVEV (reference sequence). There are 16 residues in the CDR3. Losses at the gene ends were 2 bases for V and 6 bases for J; bases not matched to a gene: 4. CDR3 sequence: CASSLGTGGAHEKLFF. CDR3 coding DNA: TGTGCCAGCAGTTTAGGGACAGGGGGCGCGCATGAAAAACTGTTTTTT.

The chain couples TRBV28 to TRBJ2-1; TRBD2 agrees at 10 bases. V shed 7 bases, J shed 8 bases, and the junction held 11 bases outside the gene matches. The germline CDR1 and CDR2 sequences are MDHEN and SYDVKM. This CDR3 region has 15 residues. CDR3 region: CASTPVAGGRDEQFF. The CDR3, as DNA: TGTGCCAGCACCCCTGTAGCGGGAGGTAGGGATGAGCAGTTCTTC.

This clone is a singleton in its sample. The chain employs TRBV29-1 and TRBJ1-2; 9 bases align to TRBD1. J gave up 4 bases and V 4 bases, and 1 base lay outside the gene matches. The CDR3 runs to 12 residues. Germline loops: CDR1 SQVTM, CDR2 ANQGSEA. The CDR3 region is CSVGGQGYGYTF. DNA for the CDR3: TGCAGCGTTGGGGGACAGGGCTATGGCTACACCTTC.

The gene calls are TRBV9 and TRBJ1-1, with TRBD1 as a possible D gene (6 bases). Deletions cut 0 bases from V and 1 base from J, with 10 bases between. The CDR3 consists of 15 residues. Germline V gene data show CDR1 as SGDLS and CDR2 as YYNGEE. CDR3 region: CASSVGGQRNTEAFF. The DNA for the CDR3 is TGTGCCAGCAGCGTAGGTGGACAGCGGAACACTGAAGCTTTCTTT.

This chain connects TRBV10-1 to TRBJ2-1, with 11 bases aligning to TRBD2. J lost 10 bases, V lost 9 bases, and 8 bases had no gene match. The CDR3 consists of 13 residues. The germline V gene encodes CDR1 WNHNN and CDR2 SYGVQD (reference sequence). This CDR3 reads CASNSGRAGEQFF. As DNA, the CDR3 is TGCGCCAGTAATAGCGGGAGGGCCGGGGAGCAGTTCTTC.